The clone carrying this T cell receptor beta chain has ten or more counts. Its cognate antigen is unknown. There were TCR beta CDR3 regions amplified from RNA transcripts. With the HTBI primer set, the TCR CDR3 went through a first round of RT-PCR. TCRdb re-called the multiplex PCR reads through MiXCR, storing one row per CDR3 protein. The table lists some 560,000 distinct CDR3 sequences, approximately 15% of them singletons. The sample originates from a study of T cells in Graves' hyperthyroidism and ophthalmopathy. In the study overall: Peripheral blood specimens were obtained at initial diagnosis, prior to any treatment. General study findings and limits: Among clonotypes expanded in thyroid above 0.001, most were also found in blood.

V lost 5 bases to trimming and J lost 4 bases, with 15 bases between them. Germline CDR1 SEHNR, CDR2 FQNEAQ (reference sequence). The CDR3 has 15 residues. Around 10 ml fresh peripheral blood yielded the PBMCs. The TCR originated in a woman under 40 with Graves' hyperthyroidism. Source material: blood. This chain connects TRBV7-9 to TRBJ2-1; maybe TRBD1 (6 bases). This CDR3 is CASSLGQRMYNEQFF. The CDR3 DNA sequence: TGTGCCAGCAGCCTTGGACAGAGAATGTACAATGAGCAGTTCTTC.